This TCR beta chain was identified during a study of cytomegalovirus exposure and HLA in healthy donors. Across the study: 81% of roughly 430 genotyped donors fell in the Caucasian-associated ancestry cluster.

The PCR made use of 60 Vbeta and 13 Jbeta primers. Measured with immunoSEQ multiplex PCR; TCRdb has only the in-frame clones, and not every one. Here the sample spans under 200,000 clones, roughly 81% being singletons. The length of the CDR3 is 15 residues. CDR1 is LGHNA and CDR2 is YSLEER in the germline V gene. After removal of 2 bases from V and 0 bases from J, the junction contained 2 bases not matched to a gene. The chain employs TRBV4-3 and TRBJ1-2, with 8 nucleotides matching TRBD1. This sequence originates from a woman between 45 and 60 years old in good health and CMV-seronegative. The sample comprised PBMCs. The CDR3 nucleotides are TGCGCCAGCAGCCAAACGACAGGGGCTAACTATGGCTACACCTTC. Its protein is CASSQTTGANYGYTF.